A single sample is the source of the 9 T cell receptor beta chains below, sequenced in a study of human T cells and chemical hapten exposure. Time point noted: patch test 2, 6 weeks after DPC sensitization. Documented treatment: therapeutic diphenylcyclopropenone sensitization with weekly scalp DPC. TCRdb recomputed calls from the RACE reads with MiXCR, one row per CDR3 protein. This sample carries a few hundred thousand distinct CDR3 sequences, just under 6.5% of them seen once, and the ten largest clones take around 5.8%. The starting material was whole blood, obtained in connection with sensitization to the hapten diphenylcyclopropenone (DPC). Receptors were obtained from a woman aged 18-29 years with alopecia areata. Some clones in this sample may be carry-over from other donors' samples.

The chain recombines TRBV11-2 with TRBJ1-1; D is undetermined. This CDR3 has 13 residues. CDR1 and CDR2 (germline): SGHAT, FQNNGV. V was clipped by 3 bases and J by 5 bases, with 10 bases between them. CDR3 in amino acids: CASSFLSRTEAFF. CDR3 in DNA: TGTGCCAGCAGCTTCTTGAGTCGGACTGAAGCTTTCTTT.

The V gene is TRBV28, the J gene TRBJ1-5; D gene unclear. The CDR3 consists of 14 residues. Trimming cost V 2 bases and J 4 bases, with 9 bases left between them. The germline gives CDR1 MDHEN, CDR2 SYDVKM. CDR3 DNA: TGTGCCAGCAGTTTAAGGAGTGGGAATCAGCCCCAGCATTTT. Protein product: CASSLRSGNQPQHF.

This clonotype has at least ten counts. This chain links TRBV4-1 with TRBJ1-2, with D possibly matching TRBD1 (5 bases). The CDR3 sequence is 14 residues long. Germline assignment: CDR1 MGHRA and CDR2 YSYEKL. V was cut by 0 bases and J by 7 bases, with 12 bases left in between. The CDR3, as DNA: TGCGCCAGCAGCCAAGAAATAGGGGATACTGGCTACACCTTC. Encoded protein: CASSQEIGDTGYTF.

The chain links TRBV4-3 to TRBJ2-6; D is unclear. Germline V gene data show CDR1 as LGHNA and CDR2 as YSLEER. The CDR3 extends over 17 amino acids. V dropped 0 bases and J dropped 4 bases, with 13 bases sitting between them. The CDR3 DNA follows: TGCGCCAGCAGCCAAGAGCTGGGGATACAAGGGGCCAACGTCCTGACTTTC. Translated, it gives CASSQELGIQGANVLTF.

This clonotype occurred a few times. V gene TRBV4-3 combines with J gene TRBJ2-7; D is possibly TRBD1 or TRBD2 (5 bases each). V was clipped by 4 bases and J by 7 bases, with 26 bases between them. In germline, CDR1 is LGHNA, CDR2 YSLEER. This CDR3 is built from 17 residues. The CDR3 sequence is CASSPQAWGSSGGEQYF. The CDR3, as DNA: TGCGCCAGCAGCCCCCAAGCATGGGGGAGCTCCGGTGGGGAGCAGTACTTC.

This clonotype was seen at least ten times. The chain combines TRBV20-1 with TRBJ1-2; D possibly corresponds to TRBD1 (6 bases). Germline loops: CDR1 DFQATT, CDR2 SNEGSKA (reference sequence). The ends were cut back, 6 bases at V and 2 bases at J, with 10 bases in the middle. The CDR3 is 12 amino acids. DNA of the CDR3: TGCAGTGCCGCTACAGGGAACTATGGCTACACCTTC. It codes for CSAATGNYGYTF.

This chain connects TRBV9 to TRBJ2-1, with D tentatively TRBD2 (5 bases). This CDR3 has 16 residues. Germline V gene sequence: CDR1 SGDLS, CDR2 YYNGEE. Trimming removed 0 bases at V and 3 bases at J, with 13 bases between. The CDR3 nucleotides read TGTGCCAGCAGCGTAGAGACGGGGATGTTCTACAATGAGCAGTTCTTC. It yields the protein CASSVETGMFYNEQFF.

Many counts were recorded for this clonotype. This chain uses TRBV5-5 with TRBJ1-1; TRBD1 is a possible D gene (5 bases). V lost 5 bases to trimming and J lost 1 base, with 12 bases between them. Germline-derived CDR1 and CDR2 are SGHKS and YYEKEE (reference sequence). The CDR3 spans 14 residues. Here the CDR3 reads CASSRTRQNTEAFF. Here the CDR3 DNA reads TGTGCCAGCAGTCGGACACGTCAGAACACTGAAGCTTTCTTT.

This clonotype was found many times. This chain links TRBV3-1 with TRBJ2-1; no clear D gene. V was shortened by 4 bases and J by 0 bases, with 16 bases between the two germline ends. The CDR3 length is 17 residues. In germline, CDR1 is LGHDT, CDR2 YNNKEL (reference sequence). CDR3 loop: CASSLNNPDSSYNEQFF. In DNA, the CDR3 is TGTGCCAGCAGCCTAAATAACCCGGATAGCTCCTACAATGAGCAGTTCTTC.